The 20 T cell receptor beta chains below all came from one sample that was sequenced in a study of technical replicates of blood from a handful of donors. Sequencing was performed with immunoSEQ multiplex PCR; in TCRdb, only in-frame clones are kept and a portion is missing. The sample holds fewer than 90,000 clones; about nine tenths are singletons and the top ten take 0.41%. Specimen: T cells isolated from PBMCs. Receptors were obtained from a human donor in good health.

V and J are TRBV27 and TRBJ2-7, with 7 bases that match TRBD2. The CDR3 is made up of 16 amino acids. Germline assignment: CDR1 MNHEY and CDR2 SMNVEV (reference sequence). The J segment lost 2 bases and the V segment lost 5 bases, leaving 12 bases of the junction unmatched. CDR3: CASSLLGTSATYEQYF. The DNA for the CDR3 is TGTGCCAGCAGTCTTTTAGGAACTAGCGCGACCTACGAGCAGTACTTC.

This chain uses TRBV5-1 with TRBJ2-5; tentatively, D is TRBD2 (6 bases). CDR3 length: 15 amino acids. V lost 0 bases, J lost 4 bases, and 13 bases lay in between. Germline-derived CDR1 and CDR2 are SGHRS and YFSETQ. In DNA, the CDR3 is TGCGCCAGCAGCTTGGCCGGGAGAGGGCGAGAGACCCAGTACTTC. It yields the protein CASSLAGRGRETQYF.

The chain couples TRBV6-5 to TRBJ1-3; TRBD1 might be the D (5 bases). The CDR3 is made up of 14 amino acids. The V gene lost 0 bases and the J gene lost 4 bases, with 7 bases spanning the gap. Germline assignment: CDR1 MNHEY and CDR2 SVGAGI. As DNA, the CDR3 is TGTGCCAGCAGTTACTCCAGGGCGGGAAACACCATATATTTT. Encoded protein: CASSYSRAGNTIYF.

The table lists this clone with a few counts. This chain joins TRBV28 and TRBJ2-3; 8 bases are shared with TRBD1. Germline V gene data show CDR1 as MDHEN and CDR2 as SYDVKM. The CDR3 covers 16 residues. V shed 6 bases and J 3 bases; nucleotides not matched to a gene: 11. The CDR3 region has the DNA TGTGCCAGCAGGGCCTCTCAGGGGGCTGGGACAGATACGCAGTATTTT. It specifies CASRASQGAGTDTQYF. The full variable domain, rest sourced from reference TRBV28 and TRBJ2-3, is DVKVTQSSRYLVKRTGEKVFLECVQDMDHENMFWYRQDPGLGLRLIYFSYDVKMKEKGDIPEGYSVSREKKERFSLILESASTNQTSMYLCASRASQGAGTDTQYFGPGTRLTVL.

The chain has TRBV5-1 and TRBJ2-1; D not certain. The germline V gene has CDR1 SGHRS and CDR2 YFSETQ. The CDR3 has 11 amino acids. V lost 5 bases and J lost 10, with 10 bases in between. The CDR3 loop is CASRAGWEQFF. CDR3 DNA sequence: TGCGCCAGCAGGGCAGGCTGGGAGCAGTTCTTC.

The V call is TRBV9, the J call TRBJ2-3; 11 positions match TRBD2. CDR1 and CDR2 from the germline V gene are SGDLS and YYNGEE. The J segment lost 3 bases and the V segment lost 4 bases, leaving 4 bases of the junction unmatched. The CDR3 spans 15 residues. The CDR3 loop is CASSFSGRETDTQYF. CDR3 DNA: TGTGCCAGCAGCTTTAGCGGGAGGGAAACAGATACGCAGTATTTT.

The V gene is TRBV13, the J gene TRBJ2-3; D call uncertain. The CDR3 has 13 residues. V lost 2 bases and J 0 bases, leaving 3 bases between the germline ends. Looked up from germline, CDR1 is PRHDT and CDR2 is FYEKMQ (reference sequence). The CDR3 sequence is CASSLTSTDTQYF. DNA for the CDR3: TGTGCCAGCAGCTTAACTAGCACAGATACGCAGTATTTT.

The V and J genes are TRBV9 and TRBJ2-7, with a weak D call TRBD2 (5 bases). V lost 3 bases and J lost 4, with 17 bases in between. Germline V gives CDR1 SGDLS, CDR2 YYNGEE. This CDR3 is built from 15 residues. In DNA form, the CDR3 reads TGTGCCAGCAGCGCCGGTAGCGCTTGGGGATACGAGCAGTACTTC. Amino acids: CASSAGSAWGYEQYF. Supplemented by reference TRBV9 and TRBJ2-7, the full variable domain reads DSGVTQTPKHLITATGQRVTLRCSPRSGDLSVYWYQQSLDQGLQFLIQYYNGEERAKGNILERFSAQQFPDLHSELNLSSLELGDSALYFCASSAGSAWGYEQYFGPGTRLTVT.

The V gene is TRBV11-2, the J gene TRBJ2-2; TRBD2 matches 11 bases. With 5 bases clipped from V and 6 bases from J, the junction kept 5 bases outside the gene matches. The CDR3 loop spans 15 amino acids. Germline-derived CDR1 and CDR2 are SGHAT and FQNNGV. As DNA, the CDR3 is TGTGCCAGCAGCCTACTAGCGGGAGAGGCCGGGGAGCTGTTTTTT. This translates into CASSLLAGEAGELFF. Full variable domain (rest looked up from reference TRBV11-2 and TRBJ2-2): EAGVAQSPRYKIIEKRQSVAFWCNPISGHATLYWYQQILGQGPKLLIQFQNNGVVDDSQLPKDRFSAERLKGVDSTLKIQPAKLEDSAVYLCASSLLAGEAGELFFGEGSRLTVL.

The chain links TRBV7-3 to TRBJ2-3; no firm D call. CDR1 and CDR2 from the germline V gene are SGHTA and FQGTGA. The V end was cut by 5 bases, the J end by 0 bases, with 12 bases between. The CDR3 covers 15 residues. The CDR3 nucleotides read TGTGCCAGCAGCCAACAGTCGTCTAGCACAGATACGCAGTATTTT. It is translated as CASSQQSSSTDTQYF.

The chain is built from TRBV7-9 and TRBJ2-1; TRBD2 matches 10 bases. This CDR3 region has 14 residues. Unmatched junction bases numbered 5, after V lost 6 bases and J lost 6 bases. Germline CDR1 reads SEHNR; CDR2 reads FQNEAQ (reference sequence). CDR3 amino acids: CASSGLAGANEQFF. As DNA, the CDR3 is TGTGCCAGCAGTGGGCTAGCGGGAGCCAATGAGCAGTTCTTC.

The V gene is TRBV9, the J gene TRBJ2-1; TRBD1 agrees at 7 bases. The CDR3 is 15 amino acids. Germline CDR1 SGDLS, CDR2 YYNGEE. V trimming: 4 bases; J trimming: 2 bases; junction bases outside the gene matches: 6. As DNA, the CDR3 is TGTGCCAGCAGCCCCCGGGACAGCCCCTACAATGAGCAGTTCTTC. This sequence encodes CASSPRDSPYNEQFF.

V usage is TRBV7-9 and J usage is TRBJ2-2; TRBD2 agrees at 8 bases. The J segment lost 2 bases and the V segment lost 6 bases, leaving 2 bases of the junction unmatched. CDR1 SEHNR and CDR2 FQNEAQ come from the germline V gene (reference sequence). This CDR3 has 14 amino acids. CDR3 amino acids: CASRVAGNTGELFF. The CDR3 DNA sequence: TGTGCCAGCAGGGTAGCGGGAAACACCGGGGAGCTGTTTTTT.

The gene calls are TRBV6-5 and TRBJ2-7; 11 nucleotides agree with TRBD2. Germline trimming cut 7 bases from V and 4 bases from J; bases unmatched to any gene: 6. Germline V CDR1 and CDR2: MNHEY, SVGAGI. The CDR3 sequence is 14 residues long. CDR3 in DNA: TGTGCCAGCACCTCGACTAGCGGGAAGTACGAGCAGTACTTC. It translates to CASTSTSGKYEQYF.

The chain recombines TRBV27 with TRBJ2-2; D is undetermined. V was cut by 2 bases and J by 7 bases, with 5 bases left in between. Germline CDR1 is MNHEY and CDR2 is SMNVEV (reference sequence). The CDR3 extends over 12 amino acids. CDR3 in amino acids: CASSLGSGELFF. CDR3 nucleotide sequence: TGTGCCAGCAGTTTAGGTAGCGGGGAGCTGTTTTTT.

This clone appeared a single time. The V gene is TRBV5-4, the J gene TRBJ1-2; D might be TRBD1 (6 bases). Germline V gives CDR1 SGHNT, CDR2 YYREEE (reference sequence). V was cut by 0 bases and J by 0 bases, with 12 bases left in between. The CDR3 length is 16 residues. The CDR3 bases are TGTGCCAGCAGCTTGGAAGGACAGAGAGCTAACTATGGCTACACCTTC. Residues: CASSLEGQRANYGYTF.

A note on this clone: At one end, the junction sequence differs from germline, possibly due to a read error. As DNA, the CDR3 is TGTGCCAGCACCTTACAGGGGACCTCCTACGAGCAGTACTTC. It yields the protein CASTLQGTSYEQYF. V and J are TRBV7-2 and TRBJ2-7; 7 nucleotides agree with TRBD1. Per the germline V gene, CDR1 is SGHTA and CDR2 is FQGNSA. The CDR3 is 14 residues long.

V is TRBV28 and J is TRBJ1-1, with D maybe TRBD1 (5 bases). In germline, CDR1 is MDHEN, CDR2 SYDVKM. The CDR3 totals 14 residues. Trimming shortened V by 3 bases and J by 1 base, and 9 bases separated the two germline ends. Here the CDR3 DNA reads TGTGCCAGCAGTTTTTCGGGGGGGAACACTGAAGCTTTCTTT. As protein: CASSFSGGNTEAFF.

The V gene is TRBV15, the J gene TRBJ2-2; TRBD1 might be the D (6 bases). The CDR3 is 14 residues long. From germline, CDR1 is LNHNV and CDR2 YYDKDF (reference sequence). Trimming left V 4 bases short and J 7 bases short, with 13 bases between. CDR3 sequence: CATSTGWTDGELFF. CDR3 coding DNA: TGTGCCACCAGCACAGGTTGGACAGACGGGGAGCTGTTTTTT.

This sequence joins TRBV9 and TRBJ2-2; 9 bases map to TRBD1. The CDR3 extends over 15 amino acids. Germline V gives CDR1 SGDLS, CDR2 YYNGEE. The ends lost 4 bases at V and 4 bases at J; junction bases unmatched: 5. CDR3 DNA: TGTGCCAGCAGCCCCGGGACAGGGCCCACCGGGGAGCTGTTTTTT. Its translation is CASSPGTGPTGELFF.